The sequence of this TCR beta chain was determined in a study of identical twins. Broader study findings: Sequences that were beta out-of-frame showed weaker excess twin sharing. Models, which agreed with sharing between unrelated individuals, nonetheless underestimated the out-of-frame TCR alpha sharing seen in monozygotic twins. High-abundance cord blood beta clonotypes had fewer insertions; memory repertoires showed none.

This clonotype was seen only a few times. Antigen: not known. TCRdb reprocessed the 5' RACE reads via MiXCR and lists one record per CDR3 protein. The data contain 1.5 million or so distinct CDR3 sequences, roughly a third of them seen just once; the ten biggest clones take up roughly 0.3%. The sample taken for sequencing was cord blood. This sequence was found in a newborn girl in good health.

CDR3 bases: TGTGCCAGTAAACAGGGTTTTGGAGCCTACGAGCAGTACTTC. Encoded protein: CASKQGFGAYEQYF. The rearrangement uses TRBV28 and TRBJ2-7; tentatively, D is TRBD1 (6 bases). This CDR3 region has 14 residues. CDR1 is MDHEN and CDR2 is SYDVKM in the germline V gene. Deletions cut 9 bases from V and 2 bases from J, with 17 bases between.